This T cell receptor (beta chain) was identified during a study of blood T cell repertoires in COVID-19. There are 18 residues in the CDR3. Germline V gene data show CDR1 as SGHAT and CDR2 as FQDESV (reference sequence). V gave up 0 bases and J gave up 0 bases; unmatched junction bases: 10. Participants spanned ages about 18 to 90 years and resided in 20 to 30 US areas. TCRdb keeps only in-frame clones here, not all; method: immunoSEQ multiplex PCR. The sample lists around 390,000 clones, about 83% seen once, with around 10% in the top ten. Sequenced: PBMCs or T cells enriched from blood (not recorded which). The V and J genes are TRBV11-1 and TRBJ1-1; 7 bases match TRBD1. The TCR sequence derives from a woman in her 50s who had recovered from COVID-19. DNA of the CDR3: TGTGCCAGCAGCTTAGCGCTGACAGGGTTTGGTGTGAACACTGAAGCTTTCTTT. Translated: CASSLALTGFGVNTEAFF. Based on the CDR3 plus reference TRBV11-1 and TRBJ1-1, the full variable domain is EAEVAQSPRYKITEKSQAVAFWCDPISGHATLYWYRQILGQGPELLVQFQDESVVDDSQLPKDRFSAERLKGVDSTLKIQPAELGDSAMYLCASSLALTGFGVNTEAFFGQGTRLTVV.